The 3 T cell receptor beta chains presented below share a single source sample, sequenced in a study of cytomegalovirus exposure and HLA in healthy donors (dated by TCRdb to about 2017). Library creation used the immunoSEQ multiplex PCR assay. For the multiplex PCR, a mixture combining 60 forward primers for TCR Vbeta segments and 13 reverse primers for TCR Jbeta segments was used. This immuneACCESS table, as held by TCRdb, lists in-frame sequences with V and J called but not all clones. Of the missing ones, under half trace to an unresolved V gene in checked studies; the others have no known cause. The sample table shows 200,000 to 250,000 clones, and roughly three quarters are seen once. Approximately 1.5% of the sample comes from the top ten. The sample was PBMCs. Source of these receptors: a man between 50 and 59 years old in good health and CMV-seronegative.

CDR3 residues: CASSSGVHYGYTF. CDR3 coding DNA: TGTGCCAGCAGTTCCGGGGTTCACTATGGCTACACCTTC. The V call is TRBV28, the J call TRBJ1-2; no definite D call. Trimming shortened V by 4 bases and J by 3 bases, and 9 bases separated the two germline ends. The CDR3 length is 13 residues. Germline V gene data show CDR1 as MDHEN and CDR2 as SYDVKM.

The chain couples TRBV6-1 to TRBJ2-7, with D perhaps TRBD1 (6 bases). V gave up 3 bases and J gave up 2 bases, with 8 bases separating them. Germline CDR1 and CDR2: MNHNS and SASEGT. The length of the CDR3 is 13 residues. In nucleotides, the CDR3 is TGTGCCAGCAGTGAGACAGGACCCTACGAGCAGTACTTC. As protein: CASSETGPYEQYF.

The chain is built from TRBV7-6 and TRBJ2-7, with 8 bases identical to TRBD2. With 1 base clipped from V and 3 bases from J, the junction kept 5 bases outside the gene matches. This CDR3 has 15 residues. Per the germline V gene, CDR1 is SGHVS and CDR2 is FNYEAQ. CDR3 sequence reads: CASSLEVGRVYEQYF. CDR3 nucleotide sequence: TGTGCCAGCAGCTTAGAGGTCGGGAGGGTCTACGAGCAGTACTTC. The variable domain in full, completed from reference TRBV7-6 and TRBJ2-7, reads GAGVSQSPRYKVTKRGQDVALRCDPISGHVSLYWYRQALGQGPEFLTYFNYEAQQDKSGLPNDRFSAERPEGSISTLTIQRTEQRDSAMYRCASSLEVGRVYEQYFGPGTRLTVT.